What follows are 22 T cell receptor beta chains derived from one specimen sequenced in a study of T cells expressing NK-cell markers. TCRdb re-called the 5' RACE reads; one entry per CDR3 protein, DNA not given. This sample carries a few hundred thousand distinct CDR3 sequences, with more than 1.4% going to the ten biggest clones. Sequenced sample: blood T cells: a sorted CD56 or NKG2C T cell subset, CD4+ or CD8+ T cells, or bulk PBMC T cells (not recorded which). The receptor set was obtained from a woman in her forties or fifties in good health.

The rearrangement links TRBV4-1 to TRBJ1-1; TCRdb indicates TRBD1, and absent DNA this call remains unverified. Per the germline V gene, CDR1 is MGHRA and CDR2 is YSYEKL. CDR3 length: 15 amino acids. The CDR3 protein is CASSQGPWGGTEAFF.

The J gene is TRBJ2-1, the V gene TRBV4-2; as DNA is missing, the TRBD2 call by TCRdb cannot be tested. The germline V gene has CDR1 LGHNA and CDR2 YNFKEQ. The CDR3 runs to 19 residues. CDR3 amino acids: CASSQRGTSGSRKGDEQFF.

This sequence joins TRBV12-3 or TRBV12-4 and TRBJ2-6; TCRdb names TRBD1, which stays unverified in the absence of DNA. The CDR3 has 16 residues. The CDR3 region is CASSRDRFSGANVLTF.

The V call is TRBV29-1, the J call TRBJ2-4; TCRdb proposes TRBD2, but this gene call is untestable without DNA. Germline CDR1 is SQVTM and CDR2 is ANQGSEA. The CDR3 has 11 amino acids. The CDR3 sequence is CSVRDLNIQYF.

The chain links TRBV10-2 to TRBJ2-2. From germline, CDR1 is WSHSY and CDR2 SAAADI. The CDR3 loop spans 13 amino acids. The CDR3 region is CALRFPNTGELFF.

V gene TRBV7-2 combines with J gene TRBJ2-5; no DNA is available, so the TRBD1 call from TCRdb remains unchecked. This CDR3 spans 15 amino acids. Per the germline V gene, CDR1 is SGHTA and CDR2 is FQGNSA. The CDR3: CASSLEATVRETQYF.

This sequence joins TRBV7-9 and TRBJ1-1. From germline, CDR1 is SEHNR and CDR2 FQNEAQ (reference sequence). This CDR3 comprises 14 residues. The CDR3 loop is CASSFMGPNTEAFF.

This sequence joins TRBV7-2 and TRBJ1-1. The germline V gene has CDR1 SGHTA and CDR2 FQGNSA. CDR3 size: 15 residues. This chain's CDR3 is CASSLDFFVNTEAFF.

V usage is TRBV20-1 and J usage is TRBJ1-4; absent DNA, TCRdb's TRBD1 call cannot be checked. CDR1 DFQATT and CDR2 SNEGSKA come from the germline V gene (reference sequence). CDR3 length: 11 residues. The CDR3 sequence: CSGQANEKLFF.

The rearrangement joins TRBV10-2 to TRBJ1-5; TCRdb selects TRBD1, and the lack of DNA leaves this call unchecked. CDR1 is WSHSY, CDR2 SAAADI, per germline. The CDR3 loop spans 13 amino acids. CDR3: CASRDNYNQPQHF.

V usage is TRBV5-1 and J usage is TRBJ2-3; TCRdb's D call of TRBD2 is untestable without DNA. Germline CDR1 is SGHRS and CDR2 is YFSETQ. This CDR3 is 14 amino acids long. CDR3 sequence reads: CANPIAESTDTQYF.

CDR3 protein: CASSQDQSGFGANVLTF. This chain links TRBV4-1 with TRBJ2-6. CDR1 MGHRA and CDR2 YSYEKL come from the germline V gene. The CDR3 is 17 amino acids.

The rearrangement joins TRBV5-4 to TRBJ2-2; TCRdb selects TRBD1, and the lack of DNA leaves this call unchecked. The CDR3 loop spans 13 amino acids. Germline CDR1 is SGHNT and CDR2 is YYREEE (reference sequence). The CDR3 region is CASRGTGARELFF.

The CDR3 loop reads CASSSEKGGGANVLTF. The chain combines TRBV11-1 with TRBJ2-6. Germline lookup yields CDR1 SGHAT and CDR2 FQDESV (reference sequence). The CDR3 sequence is 16 residues long.

V gene TRBV28 combines with J gene TRBJ2-2; TCRdb designates TRBD1, a call that cannot be tested without DNA. CDR1 MDHEN and CDR2 SYDVKM come from the germline V gene. The CDR3 length is 14 residues. This CDR3 is CASNTGTGAGELFF.

The V and J genes are TRBV5-1 and TRBJ1-5. Looked up from germline, CDR1 is SGHRS and CDR2 is YFSETQ. The CDR3 contains 13 residues. Here the CDR3 reads CASSPQTNQPQHF. Based on the CDR3 plus reference TRBV5-1 and TRBJ1-5, the full variable domain is KAGVTQTPRYLIKTRGQQVTLSCSPISGHRSVSWYQQTPGQGLQFLFEYFSETQRNKGNFPGRFSGRQFSNSRSEMNVSTLELGDSALYLCASSPQTNQPQHFGDGTRLSIL.

The chain couples TRBV4-1 to TRBJ2-2. This CDR3 comprises 13 residues. Germline V gene sequence: CDR1 MGHRA, CDR2 YSYEKL. CDR3 protein: CASSQEGPGELFF.

V gene TRBV29-1 combines with J gene TRBJ1-5; TCRdb names TRBD1, which stays unverified in the absence of DNA. CDR1 SQVTM and CDR2 ANQGSEA come from the germline V gene. This CDR3 region has 13 residues. The chain's CDR3 is CSAMTGGDQPQHF.

The genes are TRBV29-1 and TRBJ2-1; TCRdb designates TRBD2, a call that cannot be tested without DNA. Germline-derived CDR1 and CDR2 are SQVTM and ANQGSEA. The CDR3 has 13 residues. The CDR3 here is CSVGTRGGNEQFF.

The chain couples TRBV28 to TRBJ2-1; the TRBD2 assignment by TCRdb is unverifiable without DNA. From germline, CDR1 is MDHEN and CDR2 SYDVKM. There are 15 residues in the CDR3. The CDR3 here is CASVLSGSSYNEQFF.

J is TRBJ2-5 and V is TRBV6-5; with no DNA, the TCRdb D assignment of TRBD2 cannot be verified. CDR3 length: 16 residues. From germline, CDR1 is MNHEY and CDR2 SVGAGI. The CDR3: CASSYARELAGGNQYF.

The chain has TRBV7-9 and TRBJ1-5; the TCRdb call, TRBD1, lacks DNA for checking. The CDR3 extends over 17 amino acids. Germline lookup yields CDR1 SEHNR and CDR2 FQNEAQ (reference sequence). The CDR3 sequence: CASSLASALGADQPQHF.